The T cell receptor (beta chain) under discussion was sequenced for a study of cytotoxic CD8 clonotypes in ibrutinib-treated CLL. This clone was seen a few times. Assay used: immunoSEQ multiplex PCR; TCRdb lists only in-frame clones, some missing. Among approximately 60,000 clones listed, 50% to 60% were seen once. The sample here was PBMCs, taken at disease progression, from a patient treated with ibrutinib. This TCR came from a human donor with chronic lymphocytic leukemia.

In DNA, the CDR3 is TGTGCCAGCAGCCAAGGCAGGGAGAGGTACGAGCAGTACTTC. The encoded protein is CASSQGRERYEQYF. The V gene is TRBV14, the J gene TRBJ2-7; D is perhaps TRBD1 or TRBD2 (5 bases each). This CDR3 has 14 amino acids. CDR1 is SGHDN, CDR2 FVKESK, per germline. Trimming took 1 base from V and 4 from J, leaving 11 bases between them.